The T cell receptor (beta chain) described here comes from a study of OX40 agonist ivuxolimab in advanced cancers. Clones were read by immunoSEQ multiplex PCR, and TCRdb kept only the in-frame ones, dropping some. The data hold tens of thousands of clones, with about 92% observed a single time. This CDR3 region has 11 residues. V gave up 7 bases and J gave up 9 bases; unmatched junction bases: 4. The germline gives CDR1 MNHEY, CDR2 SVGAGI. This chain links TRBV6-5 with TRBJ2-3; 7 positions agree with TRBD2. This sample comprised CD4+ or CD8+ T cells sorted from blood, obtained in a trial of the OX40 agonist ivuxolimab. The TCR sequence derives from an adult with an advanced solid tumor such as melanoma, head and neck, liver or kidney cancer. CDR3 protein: CASTTGGTQYF. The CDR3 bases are TGTGCCAGCACCACCGGGGGGACGCAGTATTTT.